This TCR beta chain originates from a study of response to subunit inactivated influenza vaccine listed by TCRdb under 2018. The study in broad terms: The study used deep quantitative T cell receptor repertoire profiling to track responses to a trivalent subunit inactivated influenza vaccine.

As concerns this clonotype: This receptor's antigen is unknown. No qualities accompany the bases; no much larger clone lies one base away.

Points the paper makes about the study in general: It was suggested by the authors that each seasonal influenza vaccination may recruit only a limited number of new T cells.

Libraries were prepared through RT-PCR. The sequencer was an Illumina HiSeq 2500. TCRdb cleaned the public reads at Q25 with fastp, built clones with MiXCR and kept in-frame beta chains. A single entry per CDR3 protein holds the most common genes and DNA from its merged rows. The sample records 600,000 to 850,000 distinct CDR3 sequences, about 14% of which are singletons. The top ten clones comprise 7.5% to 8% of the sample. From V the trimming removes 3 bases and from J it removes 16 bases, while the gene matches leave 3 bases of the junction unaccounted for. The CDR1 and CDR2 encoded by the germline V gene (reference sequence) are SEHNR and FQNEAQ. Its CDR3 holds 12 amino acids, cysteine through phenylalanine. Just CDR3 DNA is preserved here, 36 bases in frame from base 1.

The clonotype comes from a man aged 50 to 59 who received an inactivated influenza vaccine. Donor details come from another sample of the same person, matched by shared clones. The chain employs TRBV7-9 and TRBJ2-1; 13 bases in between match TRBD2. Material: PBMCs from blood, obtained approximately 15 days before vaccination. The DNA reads TGTGCCAGCAGCTTGGGACTAGCGGGGATCTTCTTC. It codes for CASSLGLAGIFF.